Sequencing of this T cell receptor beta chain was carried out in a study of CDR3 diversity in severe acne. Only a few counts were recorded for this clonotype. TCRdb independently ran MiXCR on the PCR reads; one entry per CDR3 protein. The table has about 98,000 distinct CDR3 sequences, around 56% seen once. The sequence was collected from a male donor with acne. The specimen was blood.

The CDR3 DNA is TGTGCCAGCAGCTTGGTTGGAGGAGGCACCGGGGAGCTGTTTTTT. Encoded protein: CASSLVGGGTGELFF. The rearrangement joins TRBV5-6 to TRBJ2-2; D may be TRBD2 (5 bases). V shed 0 bases and J shed 4 bases, with 10 bases lying between them. Germline V gives CDR1 SGHDT, CDR2 YYEEEE. The CDR3 length is 15 residues.